The entry that follows covers one TCR beta chain sequence. Antigen unknown. Researchers ran the PCR with 60 Vbeta and 13 Jbeta primers. Using immunoSEQ multiplex PCR, the repertoire was profiled, and TCRdb retains in-frame clones only, with some absent. The table includes 150,000 or so clones, roughly 80% detected once. V was clipped by 3 bases and J by 3 bases, with 14 bases between them. CDR1 MDHEN and CDR2 SYDVKM come from the germline V gene. This CDR3 comprises 15 residues. The data originate from a study of cytomegalovirus exposure and HLA in healthy donors. Study-wide findings and caveats: Trimming of TCR beta V- and J-genes showed a link, identified in a later analysis, to a missense DCLRE1C variant.

The rearrangement links TRBV28 to TRBJ2-5; weak D call: TRBD2 (6 bases). This TCR was sampled from a man aged 35-49 years in good health and CMV-seropositive. What was sequenced was PBMCs. The CDR3 sequence is CASSFPPGVEETQYF. Written as DNA, the CDR3 is TGTGCCAGCAGTTTCCCTCCGGGAGTAGAAGAGACCCAGTACTTC.